This T cell receptor beta chain was retrieved from a study of blood T cell repertoires in COVID-19 (dated by TCRdb to about 2020). Study-wide context: Collaborator samples came from the United States, Italy and Spain and covered acute and convalescent phases of COVID-19. The material from the prospective study consisted of cDNA or gDNA derived from T cells, B-cell-depleted T cells, or PBMCs. The dataset comprised deeply sampled blood TCRbeta repertoires from subjects exposed to, actively infected with, or recovered from COVID-19. The repertoires were released in a freely available public database meant as a resource for research on the immune response to SARS-CoV-2. The samples were drawn from the first 160 participants of the ongoing ImmuneRACE study and from 1,254 subjects provided by 6 global collaborators. Sample metadata almost always included a de-identified subject ID, COVID-19 status, age in years and sex. Where available, HLA class I and class II types were taken from metadata supplied by the sample provider and were not determined by assay-based typing.

The immunoSEQ Assay, a bias-controlled multiplex PCR, was used to amplify TCRbeta CDR3 regions from genomic DNA. The source study handled its data this way. The number of nucleated cells in each sample was estimated by amplification of reference gene primers within the assay. To quantify the absolute abundance of each unique TCRbeta CDR3 rearrangement, sequence reads were collapsed and filtered. For each sample, productive Simpson clonality was calculated as the square root of Simpson's diversity index across productive rearrangements. Drawn from immuneACCESS, this table holds only the in-frame rearrangements with V and J called that TCRdb kept. Clones are partly lost; checked studies trace under half to an unresolved V gene and leave the rest unexplained. The V and J calls and clone size were taken over from that table, and D and trimming were inferred from the DNA. The sample table contains 150,000 to 200,000 clones; only one count was recorded for more than 80% of them. Approximately 11% of the sample lies in the top ten.

The cysteine opens and the phenylalanine closes a CDR3 of 15 amino acids. The only DNA kept is the CDR3, 45 bases in frame from the first base. Here V drops 5 bases and J drops 5 bases, and the junction holds 12 bases not matched to any gene. Reading the germline V gene gives CDR1 SGHDT and CDR2 YYEEEE. The study at large found these results: The amount of clinical and demographic metadata varied by source and participant and was provided uncurated.

Collaborating institutions collected whole blood in K2EDTA tubes following their own protocols. For TCRbeta analysis, collaborator samples were shipped as frozen whole blood, as isolated PBMCs, or as DNA extracted from either sample type. About this clone itself: Its antigen is not yet known. Nothing much larger sits one base from this clone, and base qualities are not available.

The chain couples TRBV5-6 to TRBJ2-5, and 7 bases in between align with TRBD1. Sequenced: peripheral blood. The sequence was obtained from a human donor in a cohort sampled during active COVID-19. The nucleotide sequence reads TGTGCCAGCAGATACAGAGGGGGCCGGAGGGAGACCCAGTACTTC. Protein translation: CASRYRGGRRETQYF.